The entry below gives a single TCR beta chain sequence along with its context. Its antigen is as yet unknown. The second PCR ran roughly 6 to 11 cycles with a sample-barcoded 5' primer and J-beta primers. TCRdb used MiXCR to reprocess the 5' RACE reads, holding one entry per CDR3 protein. Counted here are more than 1,400,000 distinct CDR3 sequences, approximately 40% occurring once; the ten biggest clones make up 7.9%. This sample was taken from a study of blood T cells in healthy people across ages. Study-level points and caveats: Any changes in expanded clonotypes were possibly confounded, as donor CMV status remained unknown.

Sample: blood. The receptor was isolated from a woman under 30 in good health.

The CDR3: CASSLVGSTAYNEQFF. The CDR3 nucleotides read TGTGCCAGCAGCTTAGTGGGTAGCACCGCCTACAATGAGCAGTTCTTC. The rearrangement links TRBV7-2 to TRBJ2-1; D call uncertain. The CDR3 is 16 residues long. Trimming took off 1 base at V and 2 bases at J, with 12 bases between the two ends. Germline lookup yields CDR1 SGHTA and CDR2 FQGNSA.